This T cell receptor beta chain was retrieved from a study of blood T cells in healthy people across ages. This clonotype was observed a few times. It was with a sample-barcoded 5' primer and a J-beta primer mix that a second PCR of about 6 to 12 cycles was run. A template-switch adaptor that had 12 random nucleotides put a tag on each cDNA molecule. TCRdb used MiXCR to reprocess the 5' RACE reads, holding one entry per CDR3 protein. Of 1 million or so distinct CDR3 sequences in the sample, approximately 26% are singletons; the top ten hold less than 0.85%. Sample donors were healthy Caucasian individuals that came from Russia, aged roughly 6 to 90. Drawing of peripheral blood yielded about 10 milliliters from each donor. The CDR3 runs 18 residues. Germline CDR1 is MDHEN and CDR2 is SYDVKM. V was clipped by 6 bases and J by 4 bases, with 25 bases between them. The same data also contributed to another study, on T cells of mothers and their children. As that report states: It was found that thymic selection shapes TCR recombination output similarly in related and unrelated pairs.

The origin of this receptor is a girl aged 2-9 years in good health. V and J are TRBV28 and TRBJ2-1, with D possibly being TRBD2 (6 bases). The sequenced sample was blood. The CDR3 DNA reads as TGTGCCAGCAGCCCTACGGGGGAGCTAGCGACAAATTACAATGAGCAGTTCTTC. Its translation: CASSPTGELATNYNEQFF.